The 10 T cell receptor beta chains in this list originate from one sample, sequenced in a study of chemoradiotherapy in HPV16-positive cancers. Some clones are missing from TCRdb's copy, which holds only in-frame ones; the method was immunoSEQ multiplex PCR. The sample has around 17,000 clones, just under 70% seen once; the top ten hold less than 10%. Sequencing used tumor tissue, obtained from a patient who underwent chemoradiotherapy. All receptors come from a human donor with HPV-associated anogenital cancer.

This chain links TRBV4-2 with TRBJ2-3; 12 bases agree with TRBD2. Germline V gene lookup returns CDR1 LGHNA and CDR2 YNFKEQ. The CDR3 sequence is 17 residues long. With 5 bases clipped from V and 5 bases from J, the junction kept 11 bases outside the gene matches. In DNA form, the CDR3 reads TGTGCCAGCAGCTTACCCACTAGCGGGAGGTGGAGAGATACGCAGTATTTT. The encoded protein is CASSLPTSGRWRDTQYF.

In this sample, this clone is medium-sized. The rearrangement links TRBV20-1 to TRBJ2-7; D not resolved. The CDR3 runs 11 residues. The germline gives CDR1 DFQATT, CDR2 SNEGSKA (reference sequence). V dropped 4 bases and J dropped 3 bases, with 7 bases sitting between them. The CDR3 region has the DNA TGCAGTGCTACGGCAGACTACGAGCAGTACTTC. It codes for CSATADYEQYF.

The chain has TRBV15 and TRBJ1-5; no clear D. Germline V gives CDR1 LNHNV, CDR2 YYDKDF (reference sequence). V dropped 0 bases and J dropped 7 bases, with 19 bases sitting between them. This CDR3 has 17 residues. The CDR3 loop is CATSREKAGNAGQPQHF. The CDR3 DNA reads as TGTGCCACCAGCAGAGAGAAGGCAGGCAACGCGGGGCAGCCCCAGCATTTT.

This chain links TRBV7-9 with TRBJ1-1; D might be TRBD1 (5 bases). The V end was cut by 2 bases, the J end by 2 bases, with 15 bases between. CDR1 is SEHNR and CDR2 is FQNEAQ in the germline V gene (reference sequence). This CDR3 region has 16 residues. The CDR3 here is CASSLMGGGFNTEAFF. The CDR3 region has the DNA TGTGCCAGCAGCTTAATGGGGGGGGGATTCAACACTGAAGCTTTCTTT.

This chain joins TRBV7-7 and TRBJ2-2, with D perhaps matching TRBD1 (6 bases). Per germline, CDR1 SSHAT and CDR2 FNYEAQ (reference sequence). With 2 bases removed from V and 0 bases from J, the gap between germline ends came to 10 bases. The CDR3 has 16 amino acids. DNA of the CDR3: TGTGCCAGCAGCTTACAACAGGGACCGAACACCGGGGAGCTGTTTTTT. Protein product: CASSLQQGPNTGELFF.

CDR3 protein: CASSLDVEETQYF. CDR3 sequence (DNA): TGCGCCAGCAGCTTGGACGTTGAAGAGACCCAGTACTTC. The chain is built from TRBV5-1 and TRBJ2-5; no firm D call. Per the germline V gene, CDR1 is SGHRS and CDR2 is YFSETQ. CDR3 length equals 13 residues. V was clipped by 0 bases and J by 3 bases, with 6 bases between them.

This clone is classed as medium-sized. The chain joins TRBV5-4 to TRBJ1-1; D is possibly TRBD1 (5 bases). CDR1 SGHNT and CDR2 YYREEE come from the germline V gene (reference sequence). V was shortened by 2 bases and J by 6 bases, with 8 bases between the two germline ends. The CDR3 totals 12 residues. The CDR3 spells CASSFGAPEAFF. The CDR3 coding sequence is TGTGCCAGCAGCTTTGGGGCCCCTGAAGCTTTCTTT. The entire variable domain, with the rest obtained from reference TRBV5-4 and TRBJ1-1, is as follows: ETGVTQSPTHLIKTRGQQVTLRCSSQSGHNTVSWYQQALGQGPQFIFQYYREEENGRGNFPPRFSGLQFPNYSSELNVNALELDDSALYLCASSFGAPEAFFGQGTRLTVV.

The chain carries TRBV30 and TRBJ2-1; TRBD1 matches 7 bases. The CDR3 totals 12 residues. Germline loops: CDR1 GTSNPN, CDR2 SVGIG (reference sequence). CDR3 residues: CLGGRGDNEQFF. The CDR3 DNA reads as TGTCTAGGGGGCAGGGGCGACAATGAGCAGTTCTTC. The full variable domain, with the rest looked up from reference TRBV30 and TRBJ2-1, is SQTIHQWPATLVQPVGSPLSLECTVEGTSNPNLYWYRQAAGRGLQLLFYSVGIGQISSEVPQNLSASRPQDRQFILSSKKLLLSDSGFYLCLGGRGDNEQFFGPGTRLTVL.

For the CDR3, the DNA is TGTGCCAGCCGCATAAAAAATGAAAAACTGTTTTTT. This translates into CASRIKNEKLFF. The chain combines TRBV27 with TRBJ1-4; D remains unclear. Deletions cut 8 bases from V and 5 bases from J, with 9 bases between. CDR3 length equals 12 residues. From germline, CDR1 is MNHEY and CDR2 SMNVEV (reference sequence). Filled out from reference TRBV27 and TRBJ1-4, the complete variable domain reads EAQVTQNPRYLITVTGKKLTVTCSQNMNHEYMSWYRQDPGLGLRQIYYSMNVEVTDKGDVPEGYKVSRKEKRNFPLILESPSPNQTSLYFCASRIKNEKLFFGSGTQLSVL.

The genes are TRBV19 and TRBJ1-5; 7 bases fit TRBD1. After removal of 5 bases from V and 4 bases from J, the junction contained 8 bases not matched to a gene. Germline V gives CDR1 LNHDA, CDR2 SQIVND (reference sequence). CDR3 length equals 15 residues. The chain's CDR3 is CASSLRSDRNQPQHF. In DNA form, the CDR3 reads TGTGCCAGTAGTCTACGCTCGGACAGGAATCAGCCCCAGCATTTT. Drawing the rest from reference TRBV19 and TRBJ1-5, the complete variable domain is DGGITQSPKYLFRKEGQNVTLSCEQNLNHDAMYWYRQDPGQGLRLIYYSQIVNDFQKGDIAEGYSVSREKKESFPLTVTSAQKNPTAFYLCASSLRSDRNQPQHFGDGTRLSIL.